Reported below is one T cell receptor beta chain. Per the authors' pipeline: Using reference gene primer amplification, nucleated cell counts were estimated. Here immunoSEQ multiplex PCR was the method, and the copy in TCRdb shows in-frame clones only, minus some. That table furnishes V, J and clone size, whereas the DNA furnished D and trimming. Here the sample spans about 230,000 clones, approximately 88% being singletons. This sample was taken from a study of blood T cell repertoires in COVID-19. Overall study context: T cells, B-cell-depleted T cells, or PBMCs provided the cDNA or gDNA that served as material.

The ends were cut back, 3 bases at V and 6 bases at J, with 8 bases in the middle. Per the germline V gene, CDR1 is PRHDT and CDR2 is FYEKMQ (reference sequence). CDR3 size: 12 residues. The sample was peripheral blood. The chain combines TRBV13 with TRBJ1-1; D gene unclear. The receptor comes from a man aged 40-49 years with acute or convalescent COVID-19. CDR3 coding DNA: TGTGCCAGCAGCTTTACAAGCGCTGAAGCTTTCTTT. Residues: CASSFTSAEAFF.